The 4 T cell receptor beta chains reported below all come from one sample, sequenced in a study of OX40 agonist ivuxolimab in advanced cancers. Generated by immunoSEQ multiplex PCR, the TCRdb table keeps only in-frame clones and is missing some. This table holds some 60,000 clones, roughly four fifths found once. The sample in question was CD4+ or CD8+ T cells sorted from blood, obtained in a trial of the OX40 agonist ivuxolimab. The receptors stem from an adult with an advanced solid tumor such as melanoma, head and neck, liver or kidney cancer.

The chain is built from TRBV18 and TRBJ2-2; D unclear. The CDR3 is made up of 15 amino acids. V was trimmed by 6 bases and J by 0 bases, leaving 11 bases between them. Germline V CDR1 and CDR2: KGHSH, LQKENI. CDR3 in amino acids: CASSGSQANTGELFF. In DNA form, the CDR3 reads TGTGCCAGCTCCGGATCGCAAGCGAACACCGGGGAGCTGTTTTTT.

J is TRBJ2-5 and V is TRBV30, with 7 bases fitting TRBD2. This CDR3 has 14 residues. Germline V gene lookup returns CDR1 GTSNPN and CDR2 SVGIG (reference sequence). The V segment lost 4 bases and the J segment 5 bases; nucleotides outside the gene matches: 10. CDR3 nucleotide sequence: TGTGCCTGGAACCGGGGAGGGATACCCGAGACCCAGTACTTC. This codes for CAWNRGGIPETQYF.

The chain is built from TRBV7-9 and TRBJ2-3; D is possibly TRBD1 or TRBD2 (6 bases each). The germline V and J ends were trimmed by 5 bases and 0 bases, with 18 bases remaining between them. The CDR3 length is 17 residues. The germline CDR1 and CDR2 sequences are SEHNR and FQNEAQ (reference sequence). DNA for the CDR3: TGTGCCAGCAGCACACGTGGACGGGGGCACAGCACAGATACGCAGTATTTT. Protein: CASSTRGRGHSTDTQYF.

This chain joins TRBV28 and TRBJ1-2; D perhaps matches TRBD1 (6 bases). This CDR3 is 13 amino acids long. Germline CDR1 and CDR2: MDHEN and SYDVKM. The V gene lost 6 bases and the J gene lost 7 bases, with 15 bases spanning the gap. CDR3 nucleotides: TGTGCCAGCAGCAACCAGGGGCGAGGTGGCTACACCTTC. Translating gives CASSNQGRGGYTF.